This entry features one T cell receptor beta chain sequence. The source of the sample is a study of blood T cell repertoires in COVID-19. Study-level background: Material from acute and convalescent COVID-19 was sourced from the United States, Italy and Spain.

The table came from immunoSEQ multiplex PCR; TCRdb's copy has only in-frame clones and leaves some out. The sample has about 70,000 clones, approximately 86% seen once. Germline V lookup: CDR1 LGHDT, CDR2 YNNKEL (reference sequence). Trimming cost V 3 bases and J 2 bases, with 19 bases left between them. The CDR3 sequence is 17 residues long. The specimen was peripheral blood. This sequence joins TRBV3-1 (or the pseudogene TRBV3-2) and TRBJ2-5, with a weak D call TRBD1 (5 bases). This clonotype originated in a woman aged 55 to 70 with acute or convalescent COVID-19. The CDR3 is CASSQHPTRQSQETQYF. CDR3 coding DNA: TGTGCCAGCAGCCAGCATCCCACTCGACAGTCACAAGAGACCCAGTACTTC.